The source of this T cell receptor (beta chain) is a study of T cell repertoires in cytomegalovirus infection (dated by TCRdb to the late 2010s). Study-wide context: The HLA type of each donor mattered for the analysis, because public TCR beta signatures pointed to carriage of CMV infection along with the matching HLA type.

Sequencing was carried out with an Illumina HiSeq 1500. The public reads were run again by TCRdb, first through fastp at Q25 and then through MiXCR, and only productive beta chains were kept. Rows with one shared CDR3 protein collapse into an entry with the most common genes and DNA. Here the sample has more than 150,000 distinct CDR3 sequences; about 20% occur a single time. The ten largest make up around 9.9% of the sample. Overall study results and their limits: The ex vivo response was dominated by HLA-C-restricted CMV-specific TCR beta clonotypes, which also provided the single most frequent clonotype in two of eight donors. Carriers of CMV infection plus the relevant HLA type were discriminated by the cumulative frequency of public TCR beta family members in the study cohort and in an independent roughly 400-donor cohort.

For this clonotype: This receptor's antigen is unknown. No base quality information exists; no much larger clone differs at one position.

V is shortened by 6 bases, J by 0 bases, and the region joining them spans 12 bases. In the germline V gene (reference sequence), CDR1 corresponds to LNHNV and CDR2 to YYDKDF. The CDR3 goes from the cysteine to the phenylalanine over 14 residues. Only CDR3 DNA is held: 42 bases, read in frame from base 1. The receptor was derived from a human donor in good health (CMV status not recorded). Some clones in this sample may be carry-over from other donors' samples. Sequenced: PBMCs. The rearranged chain carries TRBV15 and TRBJ2-7; no D gene is confidently identified. Read as DNA, the sequence is TGTGCCACCAGTCAATCGGCCAGCTCCTACGAGCAGTACTTC. Protein translation: CATSQSASSYEQYF.